One TCR beta chain is described in this entry. Its specificity is unknown. The V gene lost 2 bases and the J gene lost 3 bases, with 9 bases spanning the gap. Germline values: CDR1 SGDLS, CDR2 YYNGEE. The CDR3 has 14 residues. This entry is derived from a study of OX40 agonist ivuxolimab in advanced cancers. About the study: Patients were treated with intravenous ivuxolimab, dosed at 0.01 to 10 mg/kg and infused every 2 weeks. Three patients showed partial responses: one hepatocellular carcinoma and two cutaneous melanoma cases. Study observations and caveats: By week 6 at 0.1 to 3.0 mg/kg, blood CD4+ and CD8+ T cells had expanded clonally. Determination of antigen specificity was not performed for the expanded peripheral T cells.

Profiling relied on immunoSEQ multiplex PCR, and the TCRdb table lists in-frame clones only, not all of them. The data show about 30,000 clones, approximately 78% seen once. The gene calls are TRBV9 and TRBJ1-5; D is undetermined. The specimen was CD4+ or CD8+ T cells sorted from blood, collected in a trial of the OX40 agonist ivuxolimab. The receptor's source is an adult with an advanced solid tumor such as melanoma, head and neck, liver or kidney cancer. CDR3 in DNA: TGTGCCAGCAGCGTGGGAGCGACCAATCAGCCCCAGCATTTT. Protein product: CASSVGATNQPQHF.